The 18 T cell receptor beta chains below come from one sample, sequenced in a study of identical twins. In TCRdb, the 5' RACE reads were re-called with MiXCR into one record per CDR3 protein. This sample has around 960,000 distinct CDR3 sequences, with 9% to 15% found just once. This sample was also put to use in a study of yellow fever vaccine responses in identical twins.

Sequences were obtained from PBMCs. Source of these receptors: a young woman in good health.

This clonotype was picked up a small number of times. The chain is built from TRBV3-1 and TRBJ2-7, with D uncertain. The V gene's germline CDR1 is LGHDT and CDR2 YNNKEL (reference sequence). V lost 4 bases, J lost 6 bases, and 13 bases lay in between. The length of the CDR3 is 13 residues. The CDR3 DNA reads TGTGCCAGCAGCCTCGGAAGTATGGGCGAGCAGTACTTC. It is translated as CASSLGSMGEQYF.

V is TRBV10-3 and J is TRBJ2-7, with TRBD2 as a possible D gene (6 bases). V was trimmed by 6 bases and J by 7 bases, leaving 34 bases between them. Looked up from germline, CDR1 is ENHRY and CDR2 is SYGVKD. There are 19 residues in the CDR3. Here the CDR3 DNA reads TGTGCCATCAGCCCTATAGCCGGGACTTCGCACCGAAACCGAAGGGAGCAGTACTTC. Its translation is CAISPIAGTSHRNRREQYF.

The sample holds a few counts of this clonotype. The V gene is TRBV12-3 or TRBV12-4, the J gene TRBJ1-2, with TRBD1 as a possible D gene (5 bases). V lost 1 base and J 5 bases, leaving 17 bases between the germline ends. The length of the CDR3 is 16 residues. CDR3 DNA: TGTGCCAGCAGTTTAGGGTCAGGCGGGACCAATTATGGCTACACCTTC. Protein product: CASSLGSGGTNYGYTF.

This clonotype came up a few times. The chain carries TRBV18 and TRBJ2-1; 7 nucleotides line up with TRBD2. This CDR3 region has 16 residues. Losses at the gene ends were 0 bases for V and 2 bases for J; bases not matched to a gene: 4. CDR1 KGHSH and CDR2 LQKENI come from the germline V gene. The CDR3 spells CASSPPWGLPYNEQFF. CDR3 bases: TGTGCCAGCTCACCACCGTGGGGACTACCCTACAATGAGCAGTTCTTC.

The rearrangement uses TRBV5-1 and TRBJ2-5; 7 bases agree with TRBD2. Germline CDR1 SGHRS, CDR2 YFSETQ. V shed 0 bases, J shed 5 bases, and the junction held 10 bases outside the gene matches. The CDR3 loop spans 16 amino acids. CDR3 nucleotide sequence: TGCGCCAGCAGCTTGGCAGGTGGCGGGAGCGGGGAGACCCAGTACTTC. This translates into CASSLAGGGSGETQYF.

There are many counts of this clonotype. The V and J genes are TRBV7-8 and TRBJ1-5; D gene unclear. This CDR3 is 14 amino acids long. The V and J ends lost 6 bases and 0 bases respectively, with 9 bases between them. In germline, CDR1 is SGHVS, CDR2 FQNEAQ. CDR3 DNA: TGTGCCAGCAGTCATCCGTATAGCAATCAGCCCCAGCATTTT. Residues: CASSHPYSNQPQHF.

The chain is built from TRBV5-1 and TRBJ2-2, with D unclear. The CDR3 consists of 14 residues. Germline assignment: CDR1 SGHRS and CDR2 YFSETQ. Trimming stripped 7 bases from V and 8 bases from J, with 18 bases between. CDR3 region: CASRLPVSPGELFF. In nucleotides, the CDR3 is TGCGCCAGCCGACTCCCTGTTTCGCCGGGGGAGCTGTTTTTT.

The CDR3 protein is CASSPWGDTEAFF. CDR3 DNA sequence: TGTGCCAGCAGCCCCTGGGGGGACACTGAAGCTTTCTTT. The chain couples TRBV25-1 to TRBJ1-1, with D maybe TRBD1 (5 bases). Germline V CDR1 and CDR2: MGHDK, SYGVNS. The CDR3 contains 13 residues. Trimming shortened V by 6 bases and J by 3 bases, and 11 bases separated the two germline ends.

A few counts support this clonotype. The genes are TRBV20-1 and TRBJ2-1; perhaps TRBD1 as D (6 bases). Trimming took 6 bases from V and 0 from J, leaving 12 bases between them. Per the germline V gene, CDR1 is DFQATT and CDR2 is SNEGSKA (reference sequence). The length of the CDR3 is 14 residues. The CDR3 region is CSAGQRSSYNEQFF. CDR3 in DNA: TGCAGTGCAGGACAGCGAAGCTCCTACAATGAGCAGTTCTTC.

This clonotype was found a few times. The rearrangement links TRBV5-1 to TRBJ1-2, with unresolved D. V lost 3 bases, J lost 4 bases, and 10 bases lay in between. The CDR3 is 13 residues long. Germline CDR1 SGHRS, CDR2 YFSETQ. As DNA, the CDR3 is TGCGCCAGCAGCTCGGACGGCATCTATGGCTACACCTTC. Encoded protein: CASSSDGIYGYTF.

This clonotype was recorded at least ten times. CDR3 DNA: TGTGCCAGCAGCTTAGTATCGACTGCTAACTATGGCTACACCTTC. As protein: CASSLVSTANYGYTF. The chain links TRBV11-2 to TRBJ1-2, with D uncertain. Deletions cut 1 base from V and 0 bases from J, with 9 bases between. The CDR3 covers 15 residues. Germline loops: CDR1 SGHAT, CDR2 FQNNGV.

This clonotype has a count of ten or more. The chain employs TRBV11-2 and TRBJ2-2; D unclear. Per germline, CDR1 SGHAT and CDR2 FQNNGV. The CDR3 is 15 residues long. The V and J ends lost 5 bases and 1 base respectively, with 11 bases between them. Here the CDR3 DNA reads TGTGCCAGCAGCCCTACAGCCGGGAACACCGGGGAGCTGTTTTTT. Its protein product is CASSPTAGNTGELFF.

This clonotype has a handful of counts. The rearrangement links TRBV20-1 to TRBJ2-2; 12 nucleotides line up with TRBD2. Trimming took 2 bases from V and 3 from J; bases not matched to a gene: 7. Germline V gene sequence: CDR1 DFQATT, CDR2 SNEGSKA (reference sequence). This CDR3 spans 17 amino acids. This chain's CDR3 is CSARMRTSGADTGELFF. In DNA, the CDR3 is TGCAGTGCTAGAATGAGGACTAGCGGGGCGGACACCGGGGAGCTGTTTTTT.

This clonotype occurred a few times. The chain employs TRBV28 and TRBJ2-1, with a tentative D call TRBD2 (7 bases). Germline lookup yields CDR1 MDHEN and CDR2 SYDVKM. The CDR3 loop spans 13 amino acids. Trimming took 8 bases from V and 5 from J, leaving 13 bases between them. The CDR3 coding sequence is TGTGCCAGCGGAACGGGGGGCAACAATGAGCAGTTCTTC. Its translation is CASGTGGNNEQFF. The whole variable domain, remainder taken from reference TRBV28 and TRBJ2-1, is DVKVTQSSRYLVKRTGEKVFLECVQDMDHENMFWYRQDPGLGLRLIYFSYDVKMKEKGDIPEGYSVSREKKERFSLILESASTNQTSMYLCASGTGGNNEQFFGPGTRLTVL.

This clonotype occurred a few times. This chain uses TRBV2 with TRBJ1-2; D is perhaps TRBD1 (6 bases). Germline lookup yields CDR1 SNHLY and CDR2 FYNNEI. This CDR3 has 13 amino acids. Trimming left V 8 bases short and J 6 bases short, with 16 bases between. This chain's CDR3 is CASARDNEHGYTF. CDR3 in DNA: TGTGCCAGCGCCAGGGACAACGAACATGGCTACACCTTC.

This clonotype was seen a few times. The rearrangement uses TRBV29-1 and TRBJ2-1; D remains ambiguous. V was cut by 4 bases and J by 2 bases, with 6 bases left in between. The CDR3 length is 12 residues. Germline values: CDR1 SQVTM, CDR2 ANQGSEA. CDR3 protein: CSVGRTYNEQFF. The CDR3 nucleotides read TGCAGCGTTGGCCGGACCTACAATGAGCAGTTCTTC.

This clonotype was seen a few times. The chain employs TRBV6-1 and TRBJ2-3; 10 nucleotides match TRBD1. V trimming: 10 bases; J trimming: 3 bases; junction bases outside the gene matches: 4. This CDR3 spans 13 amino acids. Germline CDR1 is MNHNS and CDR2 is SASEGT. In DNA, the CDR3 is TGTGCCACCGGGACAGGGGAAACAGATACGCAGTATTTT. It is translated as CATGTGETDTQYF.

The chain recombines TRBV10-3 with TRBJ2-2; TRBD2 matches 9 bases. Trimming removed 6 bases from V and 4 bases from J; junction bases left unmatched: 12. CDR3 length: 17 residues. The germline CDR1 and CDR2 sequences are ENHRY and SYGVKD. The CDR3 sequence is CAIRADFSGSGTGELFF. The CDR3 DNA reads as TGTGCCATCAGGGCTGACTTTAGCGGGAGTGGCACCGGGGAGCTGTTTTTT.